This is a list of T cell receptor beta chains from one sample in a study of identical twins. TCRdb ran MiXCR on the 5' RACE reads and lists one entry per CDR3 protein. The table has 450,000 to 650,000 distinct CDR3 sequences, about 16% seen once. This same sample was also taken into another study, of yellow fever vaccine responses in identical twins.

Sample: CD4+ T cells sorted from blood. The receptors come from a woman between 18 and 30 years old in good health. Both conserved end residues are part of each CDR3.

v_call	j_call	cdr3_aa
TRBV24-1	TRBJ2-3	CATSDPTTAGSTDTQYF
TRBV28	TRBJ1-2	CASSLRDRVGYGYTF
TRBV25-1	TRBJ2-3	CASSRRGAGYSTDTQYF
TRBV6-6	TRBJ1-1	CASEPGRNTEAFF
TRBV7-9	TRBJ2-1	CASSLREWVDNEQFF
TRBV2	TRBJ1-2	CASSDLQGKGKGYTF
TRBV3-1	TRBJ2-1	CASSRLGGMSNDEQFF
TRBV19	TRBJ1-1	CASTTRGQEAFF
TRBV5-1	TRBJ2-3	CASSYGQGSTDTQYF
TRBV7-9	TRBJ1-1	CASSPPGQGTGNTEAFF
TRBV10-3	TRBJ1-2	CAISNRQGAFYGYTF
TRBV13	TRBJ1-1	CASSLFRATEAFF
TRBV10-3	TRBJ1-1	CAISESKVRGPNTEAFF
TRBV5-1	TRBJ2-2	CASSLAGGSPGELFF
TRBV5-1	TRBJ2-1	CASSVTSGRLNEQFF
TRBV5-6	TRBJ2-1	CASSPPGGQGNNEQFF
TRBV6-5	TRBJ2-1	CASSYGGLAGNYEQFF
TRBV20-1	TRBJ1-1	CSASTGPLNTEAFF
TRBV10-3	TRBJ2-4	CAISESGQGNIQYF
TRBV6-2/TRBV6-3	TRBJ2-1	CASSYSGLAGNEQFF
TRBV3-1	TRBJ2-5	CASSQDLAATEQTQYF
TRBV9	TRBJ1-6	CASSAYRSAYNSPLHF
TRBV7-7	TRBJ2-1	CASSGPGGHEQFF
TRBV3-1	TRBJ2-1	CASSRLDDEQFF
TRBV5-4	TRBJ2-6	CASSLELAGISGANVLTF
TRBV12-3/TRBV12-4	TRBJ2-1	CASSSSGLRSFF
TRBV3-1	TRBJ2-2	CASRGGGELFF
TRBV4-2	TRBJ2-4	CASSQEALIEAGGNIQYF
TRBV28	TRBJ1-2	CASSPNGPNYGYTF
TRBV2	TRBJ1-2	CASSVGTENYGYTF
TRBV4-2	TRBJ2-3	CASSQVTDGTDTQYF
TRBV28	TRBJ1-2	CASSLTHRTDGYTF
TRBV5-5	TRBJ2-1	CASSLGLAGRGEQFF
TRBV10-3	TRBJ1-5	CAISESTGLSNQPQHF
TRBV28	TRBJ2-6	CASSFPYGRSGANVLTF
TRBV28	TRBJ1-5	CASLPGGRNQPQHF
TRBV29-1	TRBJ2-4	CSVEAPEKAKNIQYF